This T cell receptor (beta chain) originates from a study of blood T cells in healthy people across ages. Alongside a J-beta primer mix, a sample-barcoded 5' primer served in a second PCR lasting about 6 to 12 cycles. A template-switch adaptor with 12 random nucleotides tagged each cDNA molecule. TCRdb independently ran MiXCR on the 5' RACE reads; one entry per CDR3 protein. The table includes more than 650,000 distinct CDR3 sequences, about 55% detected once. Germline assignment: CDR1 SGDLS and CDR2 YYNGEE. The ends lost 4 bases at V and 2 bases at J; junction bases unmatched: 10. The CDR3 runs 16 residues.

This chain links TRBV9 with TRBJ1-2, with TRBD1 identical over 8 bases. What was sequenced was blood. This TCR came from a man older than 75 in good health. The CDR3 nucleotides are TGTGCCAGCAGCCGTTTTCAGGGGGCGGAGAACTATGGCTACACCTTC. Translated: CASSRFQGAENYGYTF.